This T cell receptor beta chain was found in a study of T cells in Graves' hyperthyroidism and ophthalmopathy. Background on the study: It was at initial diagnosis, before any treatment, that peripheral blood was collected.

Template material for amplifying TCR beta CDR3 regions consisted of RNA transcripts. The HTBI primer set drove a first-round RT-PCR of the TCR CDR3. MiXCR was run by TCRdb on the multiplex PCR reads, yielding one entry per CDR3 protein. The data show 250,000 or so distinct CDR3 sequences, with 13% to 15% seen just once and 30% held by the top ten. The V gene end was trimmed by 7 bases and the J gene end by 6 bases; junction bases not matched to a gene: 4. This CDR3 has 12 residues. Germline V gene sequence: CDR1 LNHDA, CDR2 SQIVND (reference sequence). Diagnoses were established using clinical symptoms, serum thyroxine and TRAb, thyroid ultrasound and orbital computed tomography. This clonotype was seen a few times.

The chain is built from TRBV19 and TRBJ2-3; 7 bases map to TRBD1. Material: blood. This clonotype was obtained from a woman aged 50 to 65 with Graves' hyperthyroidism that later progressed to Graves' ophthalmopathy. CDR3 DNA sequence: TGTGCCAGTAACGACAGGGCCGATACGCAGTATTTT. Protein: CASNDRADTQYF.